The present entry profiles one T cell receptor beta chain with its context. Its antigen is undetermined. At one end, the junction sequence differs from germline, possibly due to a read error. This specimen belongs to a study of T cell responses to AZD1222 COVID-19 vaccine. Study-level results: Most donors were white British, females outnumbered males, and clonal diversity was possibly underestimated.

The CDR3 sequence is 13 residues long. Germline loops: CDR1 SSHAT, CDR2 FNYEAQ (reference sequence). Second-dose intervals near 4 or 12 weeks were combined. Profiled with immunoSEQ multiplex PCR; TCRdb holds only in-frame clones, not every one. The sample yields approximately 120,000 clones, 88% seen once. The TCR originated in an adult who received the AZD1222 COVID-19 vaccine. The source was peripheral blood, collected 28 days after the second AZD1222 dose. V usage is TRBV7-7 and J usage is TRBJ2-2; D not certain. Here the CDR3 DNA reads TGTGCTAGCAGCTTAGGGAACACCGGGGAGCTGTTTTTT. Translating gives CASSLGNTGELFF. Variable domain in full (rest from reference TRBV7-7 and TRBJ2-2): GAGVSQSPRYKVTKRGQDVTLRCDPISSHATLYWYQQALGQGPEFLTYFNYEAQPDKSGLPSDRFSAERPEGSISTLTIQRTEQRDSAMYRCASSLGNTGELFFGEGSRLTVL.